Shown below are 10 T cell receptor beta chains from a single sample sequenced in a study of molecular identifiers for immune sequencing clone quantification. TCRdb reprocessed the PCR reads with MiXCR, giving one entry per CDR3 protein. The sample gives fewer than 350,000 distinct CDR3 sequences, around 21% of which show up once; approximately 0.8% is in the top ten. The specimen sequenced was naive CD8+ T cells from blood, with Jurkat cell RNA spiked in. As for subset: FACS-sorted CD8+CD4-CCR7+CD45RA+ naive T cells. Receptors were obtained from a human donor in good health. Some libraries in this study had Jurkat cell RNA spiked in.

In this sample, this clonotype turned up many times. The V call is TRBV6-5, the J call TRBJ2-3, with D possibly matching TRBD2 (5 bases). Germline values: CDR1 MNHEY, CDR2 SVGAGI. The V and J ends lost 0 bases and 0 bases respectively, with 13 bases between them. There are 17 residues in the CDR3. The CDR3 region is CASSYSRDMSSTDTQYF. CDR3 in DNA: TGTGCCAGCAGTTACTCACGGGATATGAGCAGCACAGATACGCAGTATTTT.

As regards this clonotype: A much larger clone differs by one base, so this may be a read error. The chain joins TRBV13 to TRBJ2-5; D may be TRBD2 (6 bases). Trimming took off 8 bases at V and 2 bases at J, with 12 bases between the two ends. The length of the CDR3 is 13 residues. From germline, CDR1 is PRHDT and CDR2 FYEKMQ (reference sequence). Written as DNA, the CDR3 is TGTGCCAGCCGCGCGGGGTTACAAGAGACCCAGTACTTC. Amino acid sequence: CASRAGLQETQYF.

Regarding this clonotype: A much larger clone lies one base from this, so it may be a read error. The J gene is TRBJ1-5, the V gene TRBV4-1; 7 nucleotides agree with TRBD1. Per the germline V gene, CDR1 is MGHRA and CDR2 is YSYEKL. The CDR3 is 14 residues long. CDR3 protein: CAGSQIQGNQPQHF. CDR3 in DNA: TGCGCCGGCAGCCAAATACAGGGGAATCAGCCCCAGCATTTT.

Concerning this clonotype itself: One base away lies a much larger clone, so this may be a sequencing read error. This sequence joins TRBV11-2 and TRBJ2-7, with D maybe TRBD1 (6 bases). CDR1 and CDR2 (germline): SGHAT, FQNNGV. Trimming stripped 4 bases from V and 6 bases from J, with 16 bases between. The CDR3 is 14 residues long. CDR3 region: CASSYGRGDAEQYF. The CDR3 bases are TGTGCCAGCAGCTACGGCAGGGGTGATGCCGAGCAGTACTTC.

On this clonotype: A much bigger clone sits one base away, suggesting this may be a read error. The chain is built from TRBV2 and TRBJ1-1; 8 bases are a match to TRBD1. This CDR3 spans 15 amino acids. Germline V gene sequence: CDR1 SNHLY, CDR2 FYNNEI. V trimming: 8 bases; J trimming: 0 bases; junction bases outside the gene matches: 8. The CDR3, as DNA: TGTGCCAGCGGCTCCAGGGGGCCAGTGAACACTGAAGCTTTCTTT. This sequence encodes CASGSRGPVNTEAFF.

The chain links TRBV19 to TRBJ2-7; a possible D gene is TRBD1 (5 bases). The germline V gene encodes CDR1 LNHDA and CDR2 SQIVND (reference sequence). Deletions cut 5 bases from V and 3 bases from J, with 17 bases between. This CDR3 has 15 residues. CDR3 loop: CASSSTARRGYEQYF. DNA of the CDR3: TGTGCCAGTAGTTCGACAGCCCGAAGGGGCTACGAGCAGTACTTC.

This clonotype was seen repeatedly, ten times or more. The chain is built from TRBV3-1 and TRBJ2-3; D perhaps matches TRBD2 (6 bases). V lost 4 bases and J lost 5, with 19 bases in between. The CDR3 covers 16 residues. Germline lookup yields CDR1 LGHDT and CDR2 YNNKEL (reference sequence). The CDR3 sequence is CASSPRGGSVIDTQYF. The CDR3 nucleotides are TGTGCCAGCAGCCCGCGAGGAGGGAGTGTCATAGATACGCAGTATTTT.

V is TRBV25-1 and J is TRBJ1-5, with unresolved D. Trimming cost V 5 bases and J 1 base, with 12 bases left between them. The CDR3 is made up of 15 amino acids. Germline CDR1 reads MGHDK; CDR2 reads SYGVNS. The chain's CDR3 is CASSSSVQSNQPQHF. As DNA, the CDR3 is TGTGCCAGCAGTTCGTCGGTGCAGAGCAATCAGCCCCAGCATTTT.

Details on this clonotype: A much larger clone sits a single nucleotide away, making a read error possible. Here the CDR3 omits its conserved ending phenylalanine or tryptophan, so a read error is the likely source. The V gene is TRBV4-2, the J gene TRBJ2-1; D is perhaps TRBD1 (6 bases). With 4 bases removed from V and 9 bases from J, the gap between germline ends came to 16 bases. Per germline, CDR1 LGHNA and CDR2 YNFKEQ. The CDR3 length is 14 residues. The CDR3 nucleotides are TGTGCCAGCAGCCCCGGACACAGGGTCGGTGAGCAGTTCCTC. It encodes CASSPGHRVGEQFL.

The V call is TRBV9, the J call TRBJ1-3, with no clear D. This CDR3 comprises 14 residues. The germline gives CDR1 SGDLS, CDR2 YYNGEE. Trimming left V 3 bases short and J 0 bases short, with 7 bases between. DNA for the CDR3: TGTGCCAGCAGCGATAGTATCTCTGGAAACACCATATATTTT. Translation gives CASSDSISGNTIYF.